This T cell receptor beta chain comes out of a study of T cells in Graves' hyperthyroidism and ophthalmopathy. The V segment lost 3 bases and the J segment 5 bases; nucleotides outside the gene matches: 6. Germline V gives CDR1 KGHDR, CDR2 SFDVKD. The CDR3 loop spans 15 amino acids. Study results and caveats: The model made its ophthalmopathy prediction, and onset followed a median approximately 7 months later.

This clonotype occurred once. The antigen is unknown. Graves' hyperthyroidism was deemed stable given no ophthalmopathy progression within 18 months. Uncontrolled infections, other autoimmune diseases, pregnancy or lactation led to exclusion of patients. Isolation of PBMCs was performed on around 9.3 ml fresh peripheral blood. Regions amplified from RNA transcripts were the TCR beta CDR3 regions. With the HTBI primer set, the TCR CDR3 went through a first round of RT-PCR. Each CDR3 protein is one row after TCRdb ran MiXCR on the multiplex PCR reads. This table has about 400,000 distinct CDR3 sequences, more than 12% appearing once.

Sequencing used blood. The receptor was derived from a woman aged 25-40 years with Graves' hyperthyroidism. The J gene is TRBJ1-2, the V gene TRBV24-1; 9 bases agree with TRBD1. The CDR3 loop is CATSDGPGQGYGYTF. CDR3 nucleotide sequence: TGTGCCACCAGTGATGGACCGGGACAGGGTTATGGCTACACCTTC.